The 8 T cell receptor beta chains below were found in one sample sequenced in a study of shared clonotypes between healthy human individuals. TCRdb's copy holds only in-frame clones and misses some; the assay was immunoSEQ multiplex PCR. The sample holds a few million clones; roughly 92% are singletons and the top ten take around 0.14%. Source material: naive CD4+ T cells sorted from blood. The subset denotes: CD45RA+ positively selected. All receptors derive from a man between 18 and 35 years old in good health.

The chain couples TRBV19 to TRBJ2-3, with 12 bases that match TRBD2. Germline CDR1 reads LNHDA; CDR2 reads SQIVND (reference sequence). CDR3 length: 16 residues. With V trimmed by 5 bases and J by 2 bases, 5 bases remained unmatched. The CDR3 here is CASSFGLAGNTDTQYF. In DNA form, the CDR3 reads TGTGCCAGTAGTTTCGGACTAGCGGGAAACACAGATACGCAGTATTTT.

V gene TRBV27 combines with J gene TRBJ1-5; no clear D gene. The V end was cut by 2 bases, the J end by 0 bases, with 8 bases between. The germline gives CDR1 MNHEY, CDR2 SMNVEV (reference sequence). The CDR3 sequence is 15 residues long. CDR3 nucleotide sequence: TGTGCCAGCAGTTTAGGGCTCTATAGCAATCAGCCCCAGCATTTT. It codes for CASSLGLYSNQPQHF.

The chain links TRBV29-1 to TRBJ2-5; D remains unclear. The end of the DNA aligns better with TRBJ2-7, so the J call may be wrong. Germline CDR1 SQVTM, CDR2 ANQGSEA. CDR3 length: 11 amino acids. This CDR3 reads CSVEASYEQYF. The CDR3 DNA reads TGCAGCGTTGAAGCAAGCTACGAGCAGTACTTC.

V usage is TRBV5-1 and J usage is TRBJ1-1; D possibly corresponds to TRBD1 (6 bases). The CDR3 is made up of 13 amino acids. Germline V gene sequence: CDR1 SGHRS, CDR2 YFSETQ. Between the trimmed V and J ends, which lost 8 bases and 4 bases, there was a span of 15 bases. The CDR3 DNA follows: TGCGCCAGTAACAGGGACCTTGGCACTGAAGCTTTCTTT. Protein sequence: CASNRDLGTEAFF.

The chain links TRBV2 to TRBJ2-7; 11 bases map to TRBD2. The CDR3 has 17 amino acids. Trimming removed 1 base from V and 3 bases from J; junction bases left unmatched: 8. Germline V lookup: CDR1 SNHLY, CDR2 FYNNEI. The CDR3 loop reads CASSEGLTSGVNYEQYF. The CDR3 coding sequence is TGTGCCAGCAGTGAAGGGTTGACTAGCGGGGTAAACTACGAGCAGTACTTC.

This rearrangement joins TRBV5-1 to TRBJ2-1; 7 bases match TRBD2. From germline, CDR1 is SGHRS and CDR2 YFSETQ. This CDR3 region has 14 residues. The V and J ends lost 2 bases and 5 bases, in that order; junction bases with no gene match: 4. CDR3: CASSFSGWNNEQFF. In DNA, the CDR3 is TGCGCCAGCAGCTTTAGCGGGTGGAACAATGAGCAGTTCTTC. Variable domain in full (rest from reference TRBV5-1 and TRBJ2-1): KAGVTQTPRYLIKTRGQQVTLSCSPISGHRSVSWYQQTPGQGLQFLFEYFSETQRNKGNFPGRFSGRQFSNSRSEMNVSTLELGDSALYLCASSFSGWNNEQFFGPGTRLTVL.

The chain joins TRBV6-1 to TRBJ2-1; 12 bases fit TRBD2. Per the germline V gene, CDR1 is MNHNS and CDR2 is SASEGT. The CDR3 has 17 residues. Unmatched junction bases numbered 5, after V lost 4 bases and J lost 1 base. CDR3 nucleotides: TGTGCCAGCAGTGTCTTGACTAGCGGGGGTTCCTACAATGAGCAGTTCTTC. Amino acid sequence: CASSVLTSGGSYNEQFF.

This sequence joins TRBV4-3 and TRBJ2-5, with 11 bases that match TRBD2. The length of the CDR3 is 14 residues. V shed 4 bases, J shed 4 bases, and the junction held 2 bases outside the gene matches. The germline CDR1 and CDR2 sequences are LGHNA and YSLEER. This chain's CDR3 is CASSRGLAGETQYF. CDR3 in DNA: TGCGCCAGCAGCCGCGGACTAGCGGGAGAGACCCAGTACTTC.